This is a list of T cell receptor beta chains from one sample in a study of naive and memory T cell subsets. MiXCR, applied by TCRdb to the UMI-ligation and nested PCR reads, yields one record per CDR3 protein. The sample includes about 100,000 distinct CDR3 sequences, approximately 15% seen only once; the top ten take around 2.8%. Sample: naive CD8+ T cells from blood. These receptors were collected from a human donor in good health. CDR3s include the opening cysteine and the closing phenylalanine or tryptophan. The D gene is left open where the match is weak. The size field is filled for only some rows; it gives once, few, many or a size class.

abundance | d_gene | j_gene | v_gene | CDR3nt | CDR3aa
NA | TRBD2 | TRBJ2-1 | TRBV4-3 | TGCGCCAGCAGCCCAACTAGCGGGGGGGGAATTGAGCAGTTCTTC | CASSPTSGGGIEQFF
few | NA | TRBJ2-7 | TRBV25-1 | TGTGCCAGCAGTGAGGGACCGACGCAGTACTTC | CASSEGPTQYF
NA | TRBD2 | TRBJ2-1 | TRBV2 | TGTGCCAGCAGTTCGGCTAAACTAGCGGAGGACTACAATGAGCAGTTCTTC | CASSSAKLAEDYNEQFF
NA | TRBD2 | TRBJ2-7 | TRBV19 | TGTGCCAGTAGTCTCCAGGGACTAGCGATCGACGAGCAGTACTTC | CASSLQGLAIDEQYF
few | NA | TRBJ2-7 | TRBV4-3 | TGCGCCAGCAGCCCCTCCGGCACTAATTTCTACGAGCAGTACTTC | CASSPSGTNFYEQYF
few | TRBD2 | TRBJ2-1 | TRBV20-1 | TGCAGTGCTAGCCCCGAGCTAGCGGGAGCGGTCGATGAGCAGTTCTTC | CSASPELAGAVDEQFF
few | TRBD1 | TRBJ2-1 | TRBV7-9 | TGTGCCGTGGACAGGAGCTCCTACAATGAGCAGTTCTTC | CAVDRSSYNEQFF
few | TRBD1 | TRBJ2-7 | TRBV4-2 | TGTGCCAGCAGCCAAGAGGGGGACAGGGTCCCCGAGCAGTACTTC | CASSQEGDRVPEQYF
NA | TRBD2 | TRBJ2-1 | TRBV24-1 | TGTGCCACCAGTGATCCTTCAAGACTAGCGGGAGGGCCGCCTAATGAGCAGTTCTTC | CATSDPSRLAGGPPNEQFF
once | NA | TRBJ2-1 | TRBV2 | TGTGCCAGCAACTTCGGCGAGACAGACAACTCCTACAATGTGCAGTTCTTC | CASNFGETDNSYNVQFF
NA | TRBD2 | TRBJ2-3 | TRBV4-3 | TGCGCCAGCAGCCAAGATGGTTCTAGCGGGGGGACGGCAGATACGCAGTATTTT | CASSQDGSSGGTADTQYF
NA | TRBD1 | TRBJ2-3 | TRBV27 | TGTGCCAGCAGAGATCGGGACAGCCACACAGATACGCAGTATTTT | CASRDRDSHTDTQYF
many | NA | TRBJ1-6 | TRBV19 | TGTGCCAGTAGTATTTATGGAGAACTTAGCTCCTATAATTCACCCCTCCACTTT | CASSIYGELSSYNSPLHF
NA | NA | TRBJ1-1 | TRBV7-9 | TGTGCCAGCAGCTCGGAGAGGAGTTTGAACACTGAAGCTTTCTTT | CASSSERSLNTEAFF
few | NA | TRBJ1-1 | TRBV7-9 | TGTGCCAGCGGAGCAGATGAAGCTTTCTTT | CASGADEAFF
few | NA | TRBJ2-7 | TRBV2 | TGTGCCAGCAGTGGAACCCTCTACAGGGACGAGCAGTACTTC | CASSGTLYRDEQYF